The subject of this entry is one T cell receptor beta chain. Source study methods: Estimated nucleated cell counts came from reference gene primer amplification. This table comes from immunoSEQ multiplex PCR, and its TCRdb copy is limited to in-frame clones, with some not included. From that table come the V and J calls and clone size; the DNA was used to work out D and trimming. The table shows roughly 190,000 clones, with around 91% occurring only once. Losses at the gene ends were 1 base for V and 2 bases for J; bases not matched to a gene: 0. The CDR3 has 15 amino acids. Germline CDR1 reads MDHEN; CDR2 reads SYDVKM. This entry is derived from a study of blood T cell repertoires in COVID-19. At the level of the study: Acute and convalescent COVID-19 samples came from the United States, Italy and Spain.

Recovered Cohort 3 donors showed two negative PCRs, clearance, or symptom resolution. Sequencing was done on a sample of PBMCs or T cells enriched from blood (not recorded which). V is TRBV28 and J is TRBJ2-5; 11 nucleotides line up with TRBD2. This TCR derives from a young woman who had recovered from COVID-19. The CDR3 DNA sequence: TGTGCCAGCAGTTTATTAGCGGGAGGGCAAGAGACCCAGTACTTC. Translated, it gives CASSLLAGGQETQYF.